This T cell receptor beta chain was sequenced during a study of shared clonotypes between healthy human individuals. Germline assignment: CDR1 SQVTM and CDR2 ANQGSEA. This CDR3 has 16 residues. Between the trimmed V and J ends, which lost 7 bases and 10 bases, there was a span of 29 bases. When replicate PCRs were run on unsorted PBMC, they used around 0.3 ug DNA, approximately 31,000 T cell genomes. Profiled with immunoSEQ multiplex PCR; TCRdb holds only in-frame clones, not every one. The sample carries hundreds of thousands of clones, roughly 80% recorded once. The clonotype was recovered from a woman aged 40 to 50 in good health. Some clones in this sample may be carry-over from other donors' samples. Sequenced material: PBMCs. The chain recombines TRBV29-1 with TRBJ2-1; TRBD2 is a possible D gene (6 bases). The CDR3 sequence is CSGGEPSLAGIGEQFF. The CDR3 DNA sequence: TGCAGCGGGGGGGAACCGAGCCTCGCGGGAATCGGCGAGCAGTTCTTC.